What follows is one T cell receptor beta chain and its context. Its antigen has not been determined. Base qualities were left out, and no much larger clone turns up one base away. Each collaborating institution followed its own protocols to collect whole blood in K2EDTA tubes. For TCRbeta analysis, collaborator samples were shipped as frozen whole blood, as isolated PBMCs, or as DNA extracted from either sample type. These data originate in a study of blood T cell repertoires in COVID-19 (dated by TCRdb to 2018 to 2021). With regard to the full study: Collaborator samples came from the United States, Italy and Spain and covered acute and convalescent phases of COVID-19. The prospective study material was composed of cDNA or gDNA derived from T cells, B-cell-depleted T cells, or PBMCs. Deeply sampled blood TCRbeta repertoires from subjects exposed to, actively infected with, or recovered from COVID-19 were included in the dataset. The repertoires were released in a freely available public database intended as a resource for research on the immune response to SARS-CoV-2. The samples were drawn from two sources: the first 160 participants of the ongoing ImmuneRACE study, and 1,254 subjects contributed by 6 global collaborators. Sample metadata almost always included a de-identified subject ID, COVID-19 status, age in years and sex. Where available, HLA class I and class II types were obtained from metadata supplied by the sample provider rather than from assay-based typing.

TCRbeta CDR3 regions were amplified from genomic DNA using the immunoSEQ Assay, a bias-controlled multiplex PCR. Per the source publication's procedure: Nucleated cell counts per sample were estimated from amplification of reference gene primers within the assay. To quantify the absolute abundance of each unique TCRbeta CDR3 rearrangement, sequence reads were collapsed and filtered. Productive Simpson clonality was computed per sample as the square root of Simpson's diversity index over productive rearrangements. TCRdb's version of the immuneACCESS table is confined to in-frame rearrangements and falls short of the full clone set. An unresolved V gene accounts for under half of the shortfall where checked; the remainder is of unknown origin. V and J calls and clone size follow that table, whereas D and trimming were derived from the DNA. The sample table contains 100,000 or so clones; only one count was recorded for about four fifths of them. The top ten hold under 2% of the sample.

Germline trimming: 4 bases from V, 5 bases from J; junction bases outside gene matches: 10. Taken from the germline V gene, the CDR1 and CDR2 loops are SGHRS and YFSETQ. Taken from cysteine to phenylalanine, the CDR3 has 15 residues. Of the read, only the CDR3 DNA is kept; its 45 bases are in frame from base 1. The paper as a whole reports these results and caveats: Clinical and demographic metadata were provided uncurated, with the amount varying by source and participant.

The chain was built from TRBV5-1 and TRBJ1-1, with 8 bases in between that match TRBD1. The specimen sequenced was peripheral blood. The sequence was obtained from a man in his 70s with active or convalescent COVID-19. The nucleotides read TGCGCCAGCAGCGGGCAGGGGGCGCTTATGACTGAAGCTTTCTTT. This is translated as CASSGQGALMTEAFF.